This T cell receptor beta chain stems from a study of blood T cell repertoires in COVID-19. Overall study: Donors in the United States, Italy and Spain gave samples during acute or convalescent COVID-19. T cells, B-cell-depleted T cells, or PBMCs provided the cDNA or gDNA that served as material.

Patients from Seattle were sampled longitudinally, starting during active infection. The authors' processing: Reference gene primer amplification gave nucleated cell count estimates. The protocol was immunoSEQ multiplex PCR, while the TCRdb copy is restricted to in-frame clones and leaves out a portion. D and trimming were read from the DNA, whereas the V and J calls and clone size are those reported in that table. Counted here are a few hundred thousand clones, about 90% occurring once; the ten biggest clones make up over 9.5%. The CDR3 has 13 amino acids. Germline V gene data show CDR1 as PRHDT and CDR2 as FYEKMQ (reference sequence). V was shortened by 6 bases and J by 6 bases, with 12 bases between the two germline ends.

The sequencing input was peripheral blood. The TCR was taken from a woman in her twenties or thirties with COVID-19, enrolled during active disease. The gene calls are TRBV13 and TRBJ2-1; D uncertain. The CDR3 DNA reads TGTGCCAGCAGTATGGCGGCCGGCAATGAGCAGTTCTTC. It translates to CASSMAAGNEQFF.